This entry lists 21 T cell receptor beta chains sequenced from one sample in a study of identical twins. One entry per CDR3 protein, called by TCRdb with MiXCR from the 5' RACE reads. Found here are some 1,600,000 distinct CDR3 sequences, about 30% of them singletons; the top ten hold over 0.25%. The sequenced material came from cord blood. The source of these receptors is a newborn girl in good health.

The chain couples TRBV20-1 to TRBJ2-7, with D uncertain. Deletions cut 7 bases from V and 0 bases from J, with 16 bases between. CDR1 DFQATT and CDR2 SNEGSKA come from the germline V gene (reference sequence). There are 14 residues in the CDR3. The CDR3 DNA is TGCAGTGGCGGACGGCCTCAAAGCTCCTACGAGCAGTACTTC. Translating gives CSGGRPQSSYEQYF.

A few counts support this clonotype. The V call is TRBV29-1, the J call TRBJ1-2; D not certain. V shed 1 base and J shed 4 bases, with 13 bases lying between them. The germline CDR1 and CDR2 sequences are SQVTM and ANQGSEA. The CDR3 spans 14 residues. The CDR3 loop reads CSVEARDAIYGYTF. Written as DNA, the CDR3 is TGCAGCGTTGAAGCCCGGGATGCAATCTATGGCTACACCTTC.

As concerns this clonotype: At one end the junction does not follow the germline gene, possibly because of a read error. The rearrangement links TRBV9 to TRBJ2-2, with D unresolved. Germline CDR1 reads SGDLS; CDR2 reads YYNGEE. This CDR3 is 14 amino acids long. The CDR3 coding sequence is TGTACCAGCAGCGTAGAGACGTACACCGGGGAGCTGTTTTTT. Its translation is CTSSVETYTGELFF.

V and J are TRBV24-1 and TRBJ1-3, with unresolved D. This CDR3 has 15 amino acids. In germline, CDR1 is KGHDR, CDR2 SFDVKD. V lost 4 bases to trimming and J lost 0 bases, with 9 bases between them. The CDR3 bases are TGTGCCACCAGTGAACCCGGGAGCTCTGGAAACACCATATATTTT. It encodes CATSEPGSSGNTIYF.

The rearrangement links TRBV28 to TRBJ1-1, with D possibly being TRBD1 (6 bases). This CDR3 has 17 residues. Germline lookup yields CDR1 MDHEN and CDR2 SYDVKM. V shed 8 bases and J shed 0 bases, with 22 bases lying between them. Written as DNA, the CDR3 is TGTGCCAGCCTCACGATGCGAGACAGGCTTATGAACACTGAAGCTTTCTTT. It codes for CASLTMRDRLMNTEAFF.

The chain joins TRBV4-1 to TRBJ1-1; 11 positions agree with TRBD1. The ends lost 8 bases at V and 4 bases at J; junction bases unmatched: 3. Germline loops: CDR1 MGHRA, CDR2 YSYEKL. The CDR3 has 13 amino acids. The CDR3 bases are TGCGCCAGCGCCGGGACAGGGGGCACTGAAGCTTTCTTT. This encodes CASAGTGGTEAFF.

This chain uses TRBV7-9 with TRBJ2-1; D assignment may be TRBD1 or TRBD2 (5 bases each). CDR1 and CDR2 from the germline V gene are SEHNR and FQNEAQ (reference sequence). V was pared by 2 bases and J by 4 bases, with 9 bases between. There are 14 residues in the CDR3. The DNA for the CDR3 is TGTGCCAGCAGCTTAAAGGGACGGTACAATGAGCAGTTCTTC. Protein sequence: CASSLKGRYNEQFF.

On this clonotype: A junction boundary mismatches the germline segment, possibly from a read error. J is TRBJ2-1 and V is TRBV4-2; no reliable D call. The V gene's germline CDR1 is LGHNA and CDR2 YNFKEQ. The CDR3 is made up of 15 amino acids. CDR3 protein: CASSQESVGGNEPFF. The DNA of the CDR3 is TGTGCCAGCAGCCAGGAGTCAGTGGGTGGCAATGAGCCGTTCTTC.

The V call is TRBV6-1, the J call TRBJ2-1; 8 positions match TRBD1. The V gene's germline CDR1 is MNHNS and CDR2 SASEGT. CDR3 length: 15 residues. The junction had 4 bases not matched to a gene; V was cut back by 2 bases and J by 4 bases. The CDR3: CASSERDRSYNEQFF. The CDR3 nucleotides read TGTGCCAGCAGTGAAAGGGACAGGTCGTACAATGAGCAGTTCTTC.

This clonotype was found a few times. The chain uses TRBV9 and TRBJ2-5; 8 nucleotides agree with TRBD1. Trimming removed 3 bases from V and 11 bases from J; junction bases left unmatched: 9. Germline loops: CDR1 SGDLS, CDR2 YYNGEE. The CDR3 spans 13 residues. The CDR3 DNA follows: TGTGCCAGCAGCGAGGACAGGGAGAATGAGCAGTACTTC. Translating it yields CASSEDRENEQYF.

This clonotype was seen repeatedly, ten times or more. The J gene is TRBJ2-1, the V gene TRBV5-1, with 11 nucleotides matching TRBD2. V gave up 1 base and J gave up 5 bases; unmatched junction bases: 2. The V gene's germline CDR1 is SGHRS and CDR2 YFSETQ. The CDR3 extends over 15 amino acids. The CDR3 loop is CASSLTSGSDNEQFF. The CDR3 nucleotides read TGCGCCAGCAGCTTGACTAGCGGGAGTGACAATGAGCAGTTCTTC. Based on the CDR3 plus reference TRBV5-1 and TRBJ2-1, the full variable domain is KAGVTQTPRYLIKTRGQQVTLSCSPISGHRSVSWYQQTPGQGLQFLFEYFSETQRNKGNFPGRFSGRQFSNSRSEMNVSTLELGDSALYLCASSLTSGSDNEQFFGPGTRLTVL.

The sample holds a few counts of this clonotype. The J gene is TRBJ1-1, the V gene TRBV14, with D possibly matching TRBD1 (6 bases). Germline V gene lookup returns CDR1 SGHDN and CDR2 FVKESK. V was clipped by 0 bases and J by 7 bases, with 18 bases between them. The CDR3 runs 16 residues. CDR3 in amino acids: CASSQELFWGPLEAFF. Written as DNA, the CDR3 is TGTGCCAGCAGCCAAGAATTGTTCTGGGGGCCCCTTGAAGCTTTCTTT.

This clonotype has a count of ten or more. The chain joins TRBV10-3 to TRBJ2-3; D unresolved. Germline loops: CDR1 ENHRY, CDR2 SYGVKD. The CDR3 length is 12 residues. V was clipped by 5 bases and J by 2 bases, with 5 bases between them. The CDR3 DNA reads as TGTGCCATCAGTAGGTCCACAGATACGCAGTATTTT. Translation gives CAISRSTDTQYF.

The chain combines TRBV30 with TRBJ1-2; 9 nucleotides align to TRBD1. Germline V gene lookup returns CDR1 GTSNPN and CDR2 SVGIG (reference sequence). Trimming removed 0 bases from V and 4 bases from J; junction bases left unmatched: 6. The CDR3 spans 15 residues. CDR3 nucleotides: TGTGCCTGGAGTGTACTTGTGGACAGGGGCTATGGCTACACCTTC. Its protein is CAWSVLVDRGYGYTF.

V gene TRBV20-1 combines with J gene TRBJ2-3, with 8 bases identical to TRBD2. The CDR3 loop spans 12 amino acids. Germline V gene sequence: CDR1 DFQATT, CDR2 SNEGSKA (reference sequence). V lost 7 bases, J lost 4 bases, and 4 bases stayed unmatched. CDR3 DNA sequence: TGCAGTGGGGCGGGGGGCTCAGATACGCAGTATTTT. Its protein is CSGAGGSDTQYF.

This chain connects TRBV9 to TRBJ2-3; D gene unclear. The germline gives CDR1 SGDLS, CDR2 YYNGEE. Trimming stripped 0 bases from V and 5 bases from J, with 4 bases between. This CDR3 region has 12 residues. CDR3 amino acids: CASSVVLDTQYF. CDR3 nucleotide sequence: TGTGCCAGCAGCGTAGTGCTAGATACGCAGTATTTT.

This clonotype occurred many times. The chain links TRBV4-1 to TRBJ2-1; 13 nucleotides line up with TRBD2. CDR1 and CDR2 (germline): MGHRA, YSYEKL. The CDR3 spans 15 residues. Trimming at V came to 4 bases and at J to 8 bases, leaving 5 bases not matched to a gene. The CDR3: CASSLTSGRAHEQFF. The DNA of the CDR3 is TGCGCCAGCAGCCTTACTAGCGGGAGGGCTCATGAGCAGTTCTTC.

This clonotype was picked up one time. Relative to the germline gene, one junction end is altered; a read error may explain this. The chain uses TRBV20-1 and TRBJ1-4; the D gene is possibly TRBD1 (6 bases). Germline assignment: CDR1 DFQATT and CDR2 SNEGSKA (reference sequence). The CDR3 has 14 amino acids. The CDR3 region has the DNA TGCAGTACTAGGTACAGGGTTACTAATGAAAAACTGTTTTTT. It is translated as CSTRYRVTNEKLFF.

The chain carries TRBV11-3 and TRBJ2-1; 8 bases fit TRBD2. V was clipped by 0 bases and J by 3 bases; unmatched bases: 4. Germline V gene sequence: CDR1 SGHNT, CDR2 YENEEA. The CDR3 contains 16 residues. The CDR3 DNA reads TGTGCCAGCAGCTTAGATCCCGGGACTAGCTACAATGAGCAGTTCTTC. Translated: CASSLDPGTSYNEQFF.

This clonotype was seen only a few times. The J gene is TRBJ2-7, the V gene TRBV6-1; D is possibly TRBD2 (5 bases). The CDR3 runs to 14 residues. Trimming shortened V by 3 bases and J by 0 bases, and 9 bases separated the two germline ends. CDR1 is MNHNS and CDR2 is SASEGT in the germline V gene. The CDR3 nucleotides are TGTGCCAGCAGTGATGTGGGAGCCTCCTACGAGCAGTACTTC. Amino acids: CASSDVGASYEQYF.

This chain connects TRBV12-3 or TRBV12-4 to TRBJ1-4; TRBD1 agrees at 7 bases. V lost 5 bases and J lost 7; bases outside the gene matches: 7. This CDR3 has 14 residues. The CDR3 DNA sequence: TGTGCCAGCAGTATACGATCAGGGGGTGAAAAACTGTTTTTT. This translates into CASSIRSGGEKLFF.